The T cell receptor beta chain under discussion was sequenced for a study of CD8 T cells in Susac syndrome. An input of roughly 0.5 to 1 ug of RNA was subjected to reverse transcription using random hexamers. TCR beta CDR3 was amplified by immunoSEQ covering 54 Vbeta and 13 Jbeta. MiXCR, run by TCRdb on the immunoSEQ multiplex PCR reads, gives a single entry per CDR3 protein. The table has about 140,000 distinct CDR3 sequences, 85% to 95% seen once. Trimming removed 3 bases at V and 0 bases at J, with 11 bases between. The length of the CDR3 is 14 residues. The germline CDR1 and CDR2 sequences are DFQATT and SNEGSKA (reference sequence).

This sequence originates from a human donor in good health. The genes are TRBV20-1 and TRBJ1-2; perhaps TRBD1 as D (5 bases). What was sequenced was CD8+ T cells from PBMCs. CDR3 amino acids: CSAREGTTNYGYTF. In DNA, the CDR3 is TGCAGTGCTAGGGAGGGGACGACTAACTATGGCTACACCTTC.